This is a list of T cell receptor beta chains from one sample in a study of T-cell reconstitution after alpha-beta-depleted transplantation in children. TCRdb used MiXCR to reprocess the PCR reads, holding one entry per CDR3 protein. The sample lists 250,000 to 300,000 distinct CDR3 sequences, 9.9% seen once, with roughly a tenth in the top ten. The material was PBMCs from the stem cell graft donor, obtained from the stem cell graft. The receptors come from a human donor who donated a stem cell graft to a child with SCID. CDR3s include the opening cysteine and the closing phenylalanine or tryptophan. D genes are given only for firm matches. Part of the rows lack a size; the others show once, few, many or a class for expanded clones.

cdr3_aa: CASSLYSNYGYTF; cdr3_nt: TGTGCCAGCAGTTTGTATAGTAACTATGGCTACACCTTC; v_call: TRBV12-3/TRBV12-4; j_call: TRBJ1-2; d_call: -; cdr3_length: 13; clone_size: -
cdr3_aa: CSARQGLAYEQYF; cdr3_nt: TGCAGTGCTAGACAGGGACTAGCGTACGAGCAGTACTTC; v_call: TRBV20-1; j_call: TRBJ2-7; d_call: TRBD2; cdr3_length: 13; clone_size: many
cdr3_aa: CASSFIGADDEQFF; cdr3_nt: TGTGCCAGCTCATTCATCGGGGCGGACGATGAGCAGTTCTTC; v_call: TRBV18; j_call: TRBJ2-1; d_call: -; cdr3_length: 14; clone_size: few
cdr3_aa: CASRGGQGPYEQYF; cdr3_nt: TGTGCCAGCAGAGGCGGACAGGGGCCCTACGAGCAGTACTTC; v_call: TRBV12-3/TRBV12-4; j_call: TRBJ2-7; d_call: TRBD1; cdr3_length: 14; clone_size: few
cdr3_aa: CASSLIGGSYEQYF; cdr3_nt: TGTGCCAGCAGCTTAATCGGGGGTAGCTACGAGCAGTACTTC; v_call: TRBV7-9; j_call: TRBJ2-7; d_call: -; cdr3_length: 14; clone_size: many
cdr3_aa: CASSETGPSPLHF; cdr3_nt: TGTGCCAGCAGTGAGACAGGGCCTTCACCCCTCCACTTT; v_call: TRBV2; j_call: TRBJ1-6; d_call: TRBD1; cdr3_length: 13; clone_size: -
cdr3_aa: CASSVGGGGTDTQYF; cdr3_nt: TGTGCCAGCAGCGTAGGAGGCGGGGGTACAGATACGCAGTATTTT; v_call: TRBV9; j_call: TRBJ2-3; d_call: TRBD2; cdr3_length: 15; clone_size: -
cdr3_aa: CASSLGSSQETQYF; cdr3_nt: TGTGCCAGCAGTTTAGGATCCAGCCAAGAGACCCAGTACTTC; v_call: TRBV12-3/TRBV12-4; j_call: TRBJ2-5; d_call: -; cdr3_length: 14; clone_size: many
cdr3_aa: CASSGPGLAGDNEQFF; cdr3_nt: TGCGCCAGCAGCGGACCGGGACTAGCGGGGGACAATGAGCAGTTCTTC; v_call: TRBV5-1; j_call: TRBJ2-1; d_call: TRBD2; cdr3_length: 16; clone_size: -
cdr3_aa: CASSDRGVTEAFF; cdr3_nt: TGCGCCAGCAGTGACAGAGGGGTAACTGAAGCTTTCTTT; v_call: TRBV10-2; j_call: TRBJ1-1; d_call: -; cdr3_length: 13; clone_size: many
cdr3_aa: CASLGQGAITDTQYF; cdr3_nt: TGCGCCAGCCTCGGGCAGGGGGCAATCACAGATACGCAGTATTTT; v_call: TRBV10-2; j_call: TRBJ2-3; d_call: TRBD1; cdr3_length: 15; clone_size: few
cdr3_aa: CATSDRGGPHNEQFF; cdr3_nt: TGTGCCACCAGTGACAGGGGGGGGCCCCACAATGAGCAGTTCTTC; v_call: TRBV24-1; j_call: TRBJ2-1; d_call: -; cdr3_length: 15; clone_size: few
cdr3_aa: CASSLTRTSGDLGELFF; cdr3_nt: TGTGCCAGCAGCTTAACCCGGACTAGCGGGGATCTCGGGGAGCTGTTTTTT; v_call: TRBV7-3; j_call: TRBJ2-2; d_call: TRBD2; cdr3_length: 17; clone_size: few
cdr3_aa: CASSLKEGTEQFF; cdr3_nt: TGTGCCAGCAGCTTAAAAGAGGGCACTGAGCAGTTCTTC; v_call: TRBV7-9; j_call: TRBJ2-1; d_call: -; cdr3_length: 13; clone_size: -
cdr3_aa: CASSLLWGGHEQFF; cdr3_nt: TGTGCCAGCAGCTTACTCTGGGGTGGACATGAGCAGTTCTTC; v_call: TRBV7-8; j_call: TRBJ2-1; d_call: -; cdr3_length: 14; clone_size: many
cdr3_aa: CATSVTGASYEQYF; cdr3_nt: TGTGCCACCTCGGTGACCGGAGCATCCTACGAGCAGTACTTC; v_call: TRBV12-3/TRBV12-4; j_call: TRBJ2-7; d_call: -; cdr3_length: 14; clone_size: -
cdr3_aa: CASSFQGYNEQFF; cdr3_nt: TGTGCCAGCAGTTTTCAGGGCTACAATGAGCAGTTCTTC; v_call: TRBV12-3/TRBV12-4; j_call: TRBJ2-1; d_call: -; cdr3_length: 13; clone_size: few
cdr3_aa: CASRRDRDYEQYF; cdr3_nt: TGTGCCAGCAGGCGGGACAGGGACTACGAGCAGTACTTC; v_call: TRBV2; j_call: TRBJ2-7; d_call: TRBD1; cdr3_length: 13; clone_size: -
cdr3_aa: CASSLSAGYTF; cdr3_nt: TGTGCCAGCAGCCTGTCCGCTGGCTACACCTTC; v_call: TRBV7-9; j_call: TRBJ1-2; d_call: -; cdr3_length: 11; clone_size: few
cdr3_aa: CAISEFPSDSTQYF; cdr3_nt: TGTGCCATCAGTGAGTTCCCTTCGGACTCCACGCAGTATTTT; v_call: TRBV10-3; j_call: TRBJ2-3; d_call: -; cdr3_length: 14; clone_size: few
cdr3_aa: CASGGQGPVNEQFF; cdr3_nt: TGTGCCAGCGGAGGACAGGGGCCGGTCAATGAGCAGTTCTTC; v_call: TRBV9; j_call: TRBJ2-1; d_call: TRBD1; cdr3_length: 14; clone_size: few
cdr3_aa: CASSRGQLQETQYF; cdr3_nt: TGTGCCAGCAGCCGTGGACAGCTCCAAGAGACCCAGTACTTC; v_call: TRBV3-1; j_call: TRBJ2-5; d_call: -; cdr3_length: 14; clone_size: many
cdr3_aa: CASSPETYEQYF; cdr3_nt: TGTGCCAGCTCACCCGAAACCTACGAGCAGTACTTC; v_call: TRBV18; j_call: TRBJ2-7; d_call: -; cdr3_length: 12; clone_size: -
cdr3_aa: CASSFALLAGAPSEQFF; cdr3_nt: TGTGCCAGTAGTTTCGCCTTACTAGCGGGGGCCCCGAGTGAGCAGTTCTTC; v_call: TRBV19; j_call: TRBJ2-1; d_call: TRBD2; cdr3_length: 17; clone_size: -
cdr3_aa: CASSKARDRGYEQYF; cdr3_nt: TGTGCCAGCAGCAAAGCCCGGGACAGGGGCTACGAGCAGTACTTC; v_call: TRBV21-1; j_call: TRBJ2-7; d_call: -; cdr3_length: 15; clone_size: few
cdr3_aa: CASSTNLASSNNEQFF; cdr3_nt: TGTGCCAGCAGCACAAACCTAGCGTCGTCAAACAATGAGCAGTTCTTC; v_call: TRBV9; j_call: TRBJ2-1; d_call: -; cdr3_length: 16; clone_size: few
cdr3_aa: CAITRGEGPQYF; cdr3_nt: TGTGCCATCACCAGGGGGGAAGGCCCGCAGTATTTT; v_call: TRBV10-3; j_call: TRBJ2-3; d_call: -; cdr3_length: 12; clone_size: -
cdr3_aa: CASSQDRQTYEQYF; cdr3_nt: TGCGCCAGCAGCCAAGATAGGCAGACCTACGAGCAGTACTTC; v_call: TRBV4-1; j_call: TRBJ2-7; d_call: -; cdr3_length: 14; clone_size: few
cdr3_aa: CAISPGEAGYTF; cdr3_nt: TGTGCCATCAGTCCAGGGGAGGCTGGCTACACCTTC; v_call: TRBV10-3; j_call: TRBJ1-2; d_call: -; cdr3_length: 12; clone_size: few
cdr3_aa: CAISESGAGGNQPQHF; cdr3_nt: TGTGCCATCAGTGAGTCGGGAGCAGGGGGTAATCAGCCCCAGCATTTT; v_call: TRBV10-3; j_call: TRBJ1-5; d_call: TRBD1; cdr3_length: 16; clone_size: -
cdr3_aa: CASSSDGLAGINEQFF; cdr3_nt: TGCGCCAGCAGCTCCGACGGACTAGCGGGCATCAATGAGCAGTTCTTC; v_call: TRBV5-1; j_call: TRBJ2-1; d_call: TRBD2; cdr3_length: 16; clone_size: few
cdr3_aa: CAIKAGGQETQYF; cdr3_nt: TGTGCCATCAAGGCGGGCGGCCAAGAGACCCAGTACTTC; v_call: TRBV10-3; j_call: TRBJ2-5; d_call: -; cdr3_length: 13; clone_size: few
cdr3_aa: CASSQGSGQGATEAFF; cdr3_nt: TGCGCCAGCAGCCAAGGGTCGGGACAGGGGGCGACTGAAGCTTTCTTT; v_call: TRBV4-1; j_call: TRBJ1-1; d_call: TRBD1; cdr3_length: 16; clone_size: many
cdr3_aa: CASSQPPGQGARNTQYF; cdr3_nt: TGCGCCAGCAGCCAGCCGCCGGGACAGGGGGCGAGGAATACGCAGTATTTT; v_call: TRBV5-1; j_call: TRBJ2-3; d_call: TRBD1; cdr3_length: 17; clone_size: few
cdr3_aa: CASSPSSRGQPQHF; cdr3_nt: TGTGCCAGCAGCCCATCCTCCAGGGGTCAGCCCCAGCATTTT; v_call: TRBV3-1; j_call: TRBJ1-5; d_call: -; cdr3_length: 14; clone_size: -
cdr3_aa: CASSVVAGGGELFF; cdr3_nt: TGTGCCAGCAGCGTAGTGGCGGGCGGCGGGGAGCTGTTTTTT; v_call: TRBV9; j_call: TRBJ2-2; d_call: -; cdr3_length: 14; clone_size: -
cdr3_aa: CASSQVFSGGYEQYF; cdr3_nt: TGTGCCAGCAGCCAAGTTTTCAGCGGGGGATACGAGCAGTACTTC; v_call: TRBV3-1; j_call: TRBJ2-7; d_call: TRBD2; cdr3_length: 15; clone_size: few
cdr3_aa: CSASKDLNYGYTF; cdr3_nt: TGCAGTGCTAGCAAAGATCTTAACTATGGCTACACCTTC; v_call: TRBV20-1; j_call: TRBJ1-2; d_call: -; cdr3_length: 13; clone_size: few
cdr3_aa: CASSPGLAYSTDTQYF; cdr3_nt: TGTGCCAGCAGCCCGGGACTAGCGTATAGCACAGATACGCAGTATTTT; v_call: TRBV7-3; j_call: TRBJ2-3; d_call: TRBD2; cdr3_length: 16; clone_size: many
cdr3_aa: CSARDSRGQPQHF; cdr3_nt: TGCAGTGCTAGAGACTCTCGGGGGCAGCCCCAGCATTTT; v_call: TRBV20-1; j_call: TRBJ1-5; d_call: -; cdr3_length: 13; clone_size: -
cdr3_aa: CASSAGQANTEAFF; cdr3_nt: TGTGCCAGCAGCGCGGGACAGGCGAACACTGAAGCTTTCTTT; v_call: TRBV5-6; j_call: TRBJ1-1; d_call: TRBD1; cdr3_length: 14; clone_size: -